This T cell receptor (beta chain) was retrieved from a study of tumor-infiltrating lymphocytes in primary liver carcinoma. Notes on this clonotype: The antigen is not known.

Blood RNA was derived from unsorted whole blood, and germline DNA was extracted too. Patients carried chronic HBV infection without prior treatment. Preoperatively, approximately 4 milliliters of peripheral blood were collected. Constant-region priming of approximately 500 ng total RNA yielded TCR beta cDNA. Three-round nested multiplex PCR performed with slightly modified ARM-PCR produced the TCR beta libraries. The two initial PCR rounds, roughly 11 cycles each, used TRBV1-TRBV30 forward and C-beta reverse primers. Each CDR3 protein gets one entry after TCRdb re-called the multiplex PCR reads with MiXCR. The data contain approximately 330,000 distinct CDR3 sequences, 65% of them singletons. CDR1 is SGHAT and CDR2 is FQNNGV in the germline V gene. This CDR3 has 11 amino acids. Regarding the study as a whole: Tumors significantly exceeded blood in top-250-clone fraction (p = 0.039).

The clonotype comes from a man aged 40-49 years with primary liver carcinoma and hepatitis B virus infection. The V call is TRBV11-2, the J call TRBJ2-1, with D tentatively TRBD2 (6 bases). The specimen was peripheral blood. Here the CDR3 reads CTSSLVREQFF. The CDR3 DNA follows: TGTACTAGCAGCTTAGTACGGGAGCAGTTCTTC.